This T cell receptor beta chain was obtained from a study of shared clonotypes between healthy human individuals. Across the whole study: CD4 naive and memory got three plates each, CD8 naive two, CD8 memory one.

The CDR3 is made up of 18 amino acids. V trimming: 4 bases; J trimming: 1 base; junction bases outside the gene matches: 10. The germline V gene has CDR1 SGHTA and CDR2 FQGNSA. Study results and limitations: Collection of samples was limited to blood; tissue repertoires likely differ.

A word on this clone: Its antigen is as yet unknown.

Adults of Caucasian background living in Nashville, Tennessee made up all donors. Per the authors' pipeline: ImmunoSEQ supplied junction-only sequences lacking quality scores, so filtering was different. Clones were sequenced by immunoSEQ multiplex PCR, and TCRdb holds only the in-frame ones, with some missing. The V and J calls and clone size were taken over from that table, and D and trimming were inferred from the DNA. The table lists 2.5 million or so clones, approximately 92% of them singletons. The sequencing input was naive CD4+ T cells sorted from blood. This sample's subset: CD45RA+ positively selected. The origin of this receptor is a young man in good health. V is TRBV7-2 and J is TRBJ1-3, with 10 nucleotides matching TRBD1. The CDR3 region is CASSSHAGTGVSGNTIYF. The DNA of the CDR3 is TGTGCCAGCAGCTCTCATGCTGGGACAGGGGTATCTGGAAACACCATATATTTT.